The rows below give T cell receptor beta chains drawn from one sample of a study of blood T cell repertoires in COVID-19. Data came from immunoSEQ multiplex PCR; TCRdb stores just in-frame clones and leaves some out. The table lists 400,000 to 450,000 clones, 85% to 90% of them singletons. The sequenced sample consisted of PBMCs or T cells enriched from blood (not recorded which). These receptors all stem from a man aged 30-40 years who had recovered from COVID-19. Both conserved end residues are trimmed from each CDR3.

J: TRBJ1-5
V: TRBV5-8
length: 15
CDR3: ASTSLGTGPLNQPQH

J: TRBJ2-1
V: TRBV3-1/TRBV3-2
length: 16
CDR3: ASSQVPGLAGGHNEQF

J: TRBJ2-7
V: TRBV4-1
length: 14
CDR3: ASSPQGRRESYEQY

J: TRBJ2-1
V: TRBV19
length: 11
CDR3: ASSITRAAEQF

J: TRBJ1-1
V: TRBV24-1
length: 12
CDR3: ATSDSQGDPEAF

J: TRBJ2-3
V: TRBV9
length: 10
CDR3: ASSEHTDTQY

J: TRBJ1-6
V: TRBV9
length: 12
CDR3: ASSVEGTDSPLH

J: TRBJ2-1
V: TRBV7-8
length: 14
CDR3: ASSLGLTASYNEQF

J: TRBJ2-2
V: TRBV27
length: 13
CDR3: ASKGADRNTGELF

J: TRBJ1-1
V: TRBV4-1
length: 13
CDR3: ASSRGGQGDTEAF

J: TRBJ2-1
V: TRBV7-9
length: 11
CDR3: ASSPPGGVGSF

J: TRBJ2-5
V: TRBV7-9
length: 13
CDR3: ASSFGDRTQETQY

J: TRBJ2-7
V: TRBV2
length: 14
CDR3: ASSEASGQGYYEQY

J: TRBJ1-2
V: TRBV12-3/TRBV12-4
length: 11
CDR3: ASGGGQFPGYT

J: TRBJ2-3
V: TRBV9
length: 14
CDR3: ASSAGLAGSQVTQY

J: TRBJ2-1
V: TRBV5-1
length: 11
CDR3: ASSHRGFDEQF

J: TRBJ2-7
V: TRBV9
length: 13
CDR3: ASSVGSSGTYEQY

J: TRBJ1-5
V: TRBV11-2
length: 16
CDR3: ASSLHRTGACSNQPQH

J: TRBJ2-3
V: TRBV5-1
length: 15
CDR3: ASSSRTGAPSTDTQY

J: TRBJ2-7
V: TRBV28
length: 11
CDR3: ASRPQGDYEQY

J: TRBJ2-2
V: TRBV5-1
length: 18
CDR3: ASSKTKDRWESLNTGELF

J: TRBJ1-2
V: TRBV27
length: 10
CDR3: ASRWTGGGYT

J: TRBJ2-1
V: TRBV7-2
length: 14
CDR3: ASSQNPGLAINEQF

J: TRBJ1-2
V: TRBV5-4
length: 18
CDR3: ASSSATGQGILEVNYGYT

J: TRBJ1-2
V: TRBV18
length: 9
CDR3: ASSPDKGYT

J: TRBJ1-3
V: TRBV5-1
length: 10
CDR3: ASSESGNTIY

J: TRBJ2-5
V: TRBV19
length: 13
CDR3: ASRTSGRAAETQY

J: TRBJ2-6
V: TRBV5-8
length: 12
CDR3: ASSWGPGANVLT

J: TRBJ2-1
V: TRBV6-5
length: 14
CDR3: ASSYSAGRSYNEQF

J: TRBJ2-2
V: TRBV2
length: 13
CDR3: ASSEGAPVAGELF

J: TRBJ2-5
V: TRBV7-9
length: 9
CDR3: ASSSPETQY

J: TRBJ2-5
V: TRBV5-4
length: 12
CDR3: ASSRDRDQETQY

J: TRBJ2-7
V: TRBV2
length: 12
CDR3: ASRGLAGEYEQY

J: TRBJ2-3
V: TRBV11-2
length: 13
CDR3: ASSLIQGPAGTQY

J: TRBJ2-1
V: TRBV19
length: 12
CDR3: ASSTGGDYNEQF

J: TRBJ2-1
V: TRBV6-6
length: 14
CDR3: ASSYSTSGRPNEQF

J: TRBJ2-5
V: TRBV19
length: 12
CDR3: ASSIATGYETQY

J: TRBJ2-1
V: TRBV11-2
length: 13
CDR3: ASSFILSSYNEQF

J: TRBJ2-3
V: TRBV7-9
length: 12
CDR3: ASSLFISTDTQY

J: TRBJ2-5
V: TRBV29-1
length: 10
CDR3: SVGGGGETQY

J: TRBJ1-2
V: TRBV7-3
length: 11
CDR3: ASSVQGAVGYT

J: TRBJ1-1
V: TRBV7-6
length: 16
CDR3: ASSPRAGGGDANTEAF